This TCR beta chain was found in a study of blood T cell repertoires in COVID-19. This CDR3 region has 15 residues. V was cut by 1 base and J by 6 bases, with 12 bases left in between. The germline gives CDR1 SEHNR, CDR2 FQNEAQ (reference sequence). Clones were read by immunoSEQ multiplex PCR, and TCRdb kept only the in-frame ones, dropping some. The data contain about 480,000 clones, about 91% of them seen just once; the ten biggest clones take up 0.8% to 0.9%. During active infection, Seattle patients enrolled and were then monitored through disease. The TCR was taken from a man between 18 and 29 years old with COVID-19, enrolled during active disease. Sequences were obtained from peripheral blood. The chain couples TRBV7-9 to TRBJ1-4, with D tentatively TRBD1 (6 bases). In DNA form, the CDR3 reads TGTGCCAGCAGCTTAGTCCCCAGGGGAGATGAAAAACTGTTTTTT. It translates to CASSLVPRGDEKLFF.